This T cell receptor (beta chain) was sequenced for a study of CD8 T cells in ankylosing spondylitis. Generation of TCR beta libraries employed quantitative 5'-RACE incorporating molecular barcodes. TCRdb re-derived calls from the 5' RACE reads in MiXCR, one entry per CDR3 protein. The sample shows about 310,000 distinct CDR3 sequences, about a fifth of them seen only once. This CDR3 contains 16 residues. Germline lookup yields CDR1 DFQATT and CDR2 SNEGSKA (reference sequence). With V trimmed by 2 bases and J by 4 bases, 10 bases remained unmatched. Sequencing was carried out using blood, either unsorted or a sorted T cell fraction (not recorded which). The chain uses TRBV20-1 and TRBJ2-3, with TRBD2 matching 9 bases. The origin of this receptor is a female donor with ankylosing spondylitis or in good health (not recorded which). The CDR3 reads CSARSGLAGAADTQYF. The CDR3 bases are TGCAGTGCTAGATCGGGGTTAGCGGGAGCGGCAGATACGCAGTATTTT.